The next 9 T cell receptor beta chains were all read from a single sample in a study of long-term antiretroviral therapy in people with HIV. Researchers ran immunoSEQ v3.0 at survey level. The table came from immunoSEQ multiplex PCR; TCRdb's copy has only in-frame clones and leaves some out. The sample shows about 21,000 clones, about 74% of them seen only once. The input for sequencing was unsorted PBMCs, taken 0.5 years before starting antiretroviral therapy. The receptors were sampled from a man aged 18 to 30 with HIV.

The rearrangement joins TRBV7-8 to TRBJ2-7, with D perhaps TRBD1 (6 bases). Germline CDR1 SGHVS, CDR2 FQNEAQ. V was pared by 5 bases and J by 4 bases, with 27 bases between. The CDR3 has 18 residues. This CDR3 reads CASSRTLPQQGVIYEQYF. For the CDR3, the DNA is TGTGCCAGCAGCCGAACCCTCCCGCAACAGGGTGTGATATACGAGCAGTACTTC.

Only a few counts were recorded for this clone. This chain links TRBV6-5 with TRBJ1-1; D is undetermined. V was cut by 2 bases and J by 1 base, with 8 bases left in between. The CDR3 has 14 amino acids. CDR1 and CDR2 (germline): MNHEY, SVGAGI. The CDR3 protein is CASSYGGPNTEAFF. The CDR3 nucleotides are TGTGCCAGCAGTTACGGAGGTCCGAACACTGAAGCTTTCTTT.

This sequence joins TRBV27 and TRBJ2-7; D possibly corresponds to TRBD1 (6 bases). The CDR3 is made up of 14 amino acids. V lost 3 bases and J lost 3, with 12 bases in between. In germline, CDR1 is MNHEY, CDR2 SMNVEV (reference sequence). CDR3 DNA sequence: TGTGCCAGCAGTTTCGACAGGACGAGCTACGAGCAGTACTTC. This gives the protein CASSFDRTSYEQYF.

The chain has TRBV4-1 and TRBJ1-1; D is possibly TRBD1 (6 bases). V was clipped by 0 bases and J by 1 base, with 6 bases between them. The CDR3 covers 14 residues. CDR1 and CDR2 from the germline V gene are MGHRA and YSYEKL. The CDR3 region is CASSQETGNTEAFF. The CDR3 region has the DNA TGCGCCAGCAGCCAAGAGACAGGGAACACTGAAGCTTTCTTT.

This clone appeared a single time. The J gene is TRBJ1-1, the V gene TRBV4-3; unclear D gene. The CDR3 length is 13 residues. V was trimmed by 3 bases and J by 4 bases, leaving 9 bases between them. Germline V gene lookup returns CDR1 LGHNA and CDR2 YSLEER. The CDR3 nucleotides read TGCGCCAGCAGCCAGTCTCGAGGCACTGAAGCTTTCTTT. Translating gives CASSQSRGTEAFF.

The gene calls are TRBV2 and TRBJ2-7; the D gene is possibly TRBD2 (5 bases). The CDR3 loop spans 14 amino acids. Germline assignment: CDR1 SNHLY and CDR2 FYNNEI. V gave up 3 bases and J gave up 3 bases, with 12 bases separating them. The CDR3 loop is CASSDGDVFYEQYF. The DNA of the CDR3 is TGTGCCAGCAGTGACGGGGATGTCTTCTACGAGCAGTACTTC.

The rearrangement uses TRBV27 and TRBJ1-6, with a tentative D call TRBD1 (6 bases). This CDR3 has 16 residues. Per the germline V gene, CDR1 is MNHEY and CDR2 is SMNVEV (reference sequence). Trimming shortened V by 7 bases and J by 0 bases, and 13 bases separated the two germline ends. CDR3 DNA: TGTGCCAGCACCTTAACAGGGAGCTCCTATAATTCACCCCTCCACTTT. Its protein is CASTLTGSSYNSPLHF.

The chain links TRBV5-1 to TRBJ2-7; D not resolved. CDR3 size: 14 residues. Germline V gene data show CDR1 as SGHRS and CDR2 as YFSETQ. The germline V and J ends were trimmed by 2 bases and 2 bases, with 11 bases remaining between them. Written as DNA, the CDR3 is TGCGCCAGCAGCTTCAACCGGGTCCCCTACGAGCAGTACTTC. This sequence encodes CASSFNRVPYEQYF.

The gene calls are TRBV2 and TRBJ2-7, with D perhaps TRBD1 (6 bases). V was pared by 10 bases and J by 4 bases, with 14 bases between. Per the germline V gene, CDR1 is SNHLY and CDR2 is FYNNEI. The CDR3 sequence is 12 residues long. The CDR3 sequence: CATRQGNYEQYF. In nucleotides, the CDR3 is TGTGCCACCCGGCAGGGGAATTACGAGCAGTACTTC.